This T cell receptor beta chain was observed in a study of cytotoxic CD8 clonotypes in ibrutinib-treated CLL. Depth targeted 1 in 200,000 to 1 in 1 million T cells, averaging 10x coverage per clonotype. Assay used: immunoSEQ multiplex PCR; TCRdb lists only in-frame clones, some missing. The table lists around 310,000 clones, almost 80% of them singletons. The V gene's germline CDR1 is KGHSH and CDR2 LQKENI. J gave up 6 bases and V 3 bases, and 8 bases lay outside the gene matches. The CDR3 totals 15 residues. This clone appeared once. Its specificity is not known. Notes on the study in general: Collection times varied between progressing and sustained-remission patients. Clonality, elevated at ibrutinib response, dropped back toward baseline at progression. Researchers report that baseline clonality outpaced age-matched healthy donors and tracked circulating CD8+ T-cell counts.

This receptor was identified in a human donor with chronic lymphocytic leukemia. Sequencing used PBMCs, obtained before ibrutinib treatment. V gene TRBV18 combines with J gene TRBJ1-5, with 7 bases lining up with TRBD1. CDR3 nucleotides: TGTGCCAGCTCACCGACAGGGAGCTCTGTTCAGCCCCAGCATTTT. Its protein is CASSPTGSSVQPQHF.